These 26 T cell receptor beta chains were all obtained from the same sample, sequenced in a study of cytomegalovirus exposure and HLA in healthy donors. Use of 60 Vbeta and 13 Jbeta primers characterized the PCR. The protocol was immunoSEQ multiplex PCR, while the TCRdb copy is restricted to in-frame clones and leaves out a portion. This table holds 160,000 or so clones, approximately 80% found once. Sequenced input: PBMCs. The origin of the receptors is a male donor in good health and CMV-seronegative.

V usage is TRBV4-1 and J usage is TRBJ1-1; 7 nucleotides align to TRBD1. The length of the CDR3 is 15 residues. Germline V gene sequence: CDR1 MGHRA, CDR2 YSYEKL. Germline trimming cut 2 bases from V and 1 base from J; bases unmatched to any gene: 4. CDR3 DNA sequence: TGCGCCAGCAGCCAACCCCAGGGGGGGAACACTGAAGCTTTCTTT. This translates into CASSQPQGGNTEAFF.

The chain employs TRBV6-1 and TRBJ2-7; 8 nucleotides agree with TRBD1. This CDR3 is 14 amino acids long. CDR1 and CDR2 from the germline V gene are MNHNS and SASEGT. The V gene end was trimmed by 6 bases and the J gene end by 4 bases; junction bases not matched to a gene: 8. The CDR3 DNA reads as TGTGCCAGCAGCCTCAGGGGGCCAGGTTACGAGCAGTACTTC. This codes for CASSLRGPGYEQYF.

The chain uses TRBV19 and TRBJ2-3; TRBD2 agrees at 9 bases. Germline CDR1 is LNHDA and CDR2 is SQIVND (reference sequence). The CDR3 is 16 residues long. The V segment lost 7 bases and the J segment 4 bases; nucleotides outside the gene matches: 12. CDR3 sequence reads: CASTPRAGGSADTQYF. The CDR3 bases are TGTGCCAGTACCCCTCGGGCGGGGGGGAGTGCAGATACGCAGTATTTT.

This sequence joins TRBV5-6 and TRBJ2-1; 8 bases agree with TRBD1. The CDR3 has 19 amino acids. Trimming at V came to 0 bases and at J to 2 bases, leaving 13 bases not matched to a gene. In germline, CDR1 is SGHDT, CDR2 YYEEEE. In DNA form, the CDR3 reads TGTGCCAGCAGCTTGGCCCAGGGGGCTTGGGCGGAGGCCTACAATGAGCAGTTCTTC. Translating gives CASSLAQGAWAEAYNEQFF.

The chain couples TRBV6-5 to TRBJ2-2; possible D gene TRBD2, 6 bases. Germline V gives CDR1 MNHEY, CDR2 SVGAGI. This CDR3 contains 16 residues. The V gene lost 0 bases and the J gene lost 4 bases, with 12 bases spanning the gap. CDR3 sequence (DNA): TGTGCCAGCAGTTACTCAGTGATCGGGGGCACCGGGGAGCTGTTTTTT. Amino acid sequence: CASSYSVIGGTGELFF.

This sequence joins TRBV28 and TRBJ1-1; a possible D gene is TRBD1 (6 bases). From germline, CDR1 is MDHEN and CDR2 SYDVKM. The CDR3 contains 13 residues. Trimming removed 5 bases from V and 8 bases from J, with 15 bases in between. The CDR3 loop is CASSVRGQREAFF. The CDR3 DNA follows: TGTGCCAGCAGTGTCAGGGGCCAACGGGAAGCTTTCTTT.

This sequence joins TRBV27 and TRBJ1-2, with TRBD1 matching over 9 bases. The trim removed 5 bases at V and 5 bases at J, leaving 9 bases unmatched. This CDR3 is 15 amino acids long. The germline gives CDR1 MNHEY, CDR2 SMNVEV (reference sequence). This CDR3 reads CASSISGTGSYGYTF. The CDR3 nucleotides are TGTGCCAGCAGTATTTCCGGGACAGGGTCGTATGGCTACACCTTC.

The J gene is TRBJ1-4, the V gene TRBV28; D is unclear. The CDR3 contains 14 residues. With 3 bases removed from V and 4 bases from J, the gap between germline ends came to 9 bases. CDR1 and CDR2 from the germline V gene are MDHEN and SYDVKM. For the CDR3, the DNA is TGTGCCAGCAGTTTGTTCCCTAATAATGAAAAACTGTTTTTT. Amino acid sequence: CASSLFPNNEKLFF.

In regard to this clone: One end of the junction varies from germline; a read error may be responsible. Other DNA sequences from this sample encode an identical CDR3 as well. The V and J genes are TRBV7-7 and TRBJ2-5, with 8 bases aligning to TRBD1. The CDR3 runs to 14 residues. Germline CDR1 reads SSHAT; CDR2 reads FNYEAQ (reference sequence). For the CDR3, the DNA is TGTGCTAGCAGCCGTGGACAGGGCCAAGAGACCCAGTACTTC. It translates to CASSRGQGQETQYF.

This clone was counted only a few times. The CDR3 spells CATSSGINYNEQFF. DNA of the CDR3: TGTGCCACCAGCAGCGGGATTAACTACAATGAGCAGTTCTTC. The chain couples TRBV15 to TRBJ2-1, with D perhaps TRBD2 (5 bases). The CDR3 loop spans 14 amino acids. From germline, CDR1 is LNHNV and CDR2 YYDKDF (reference sequence). Between the trimmed V and J ends, which lost 3 bases and 3 bases, there was a span of 9 bases.

The rearrangement joins TRBV6-1 to TRBJ1-2; D not certain. This CDR3 has 15 residues. CDR1 is MNHNS, CDR2 SASEGT, per germline. V shed 7 bases and J shed 0 bases, with 15 bases lying between them. The DNA of the CDR3 is TGTGCCAGCATCGTGTCGGAACTAGCTAACTATGGCTACACCTTC. Protein sequence: CASIVSELANYGYTF.

The CDR3 loop is CASSLGLQGYTEAFF. The DNA for the CDR3 is TGCGCCAGCAGCCTTGGACTACAGGGGTACACTGAAGCTTTCTTT. This rearrangement joins TRBV5-1 to TRBJ1-1; TRBD1 matches at 7 bases. Trimming removed 4 bases from V and 3 bases from J; junction bases left unmatched: 9. This CDR3 spans 15 amino acids. Germline V gives CDR1 SGHRS, CDR2 YFSETQ.

V gene TRBV6-5 combines with J gene TRBJ2-7; 9 bases align to TRBD1. The V and J ends lost 6 bases and 6 bases, in that order; junction bases with no gene match: 6. CDR1 is MNHEY and CDR2 is SVGAGI in the germline V gene. The CDR3 runs to 13 residues. CDR3 protein: CASSSETGGEQYF. CDR3 DNA: TGTGCCAGCAGCTCAGAGACAGGGGGCGAGCAGTACTTC.

The rearrangement links TRBV4-2 to TRBJ2-2; possible D gene TRBD2, 5 bases. With 0 bases removed from V and 5 bases from J, the gap between germline ends came to 13 bases. There are 16 residues in the CDR3. Looked up from germline, CDR1 is LGHNA and CDR2 is YNFKEQ. The chain's CDR3 is CASSQEASGSTGELFF. The CDR3 DNA is TGTGCCAGCAGCCAAGAAGCAAGCGGTTCAACCGGGGAGCTGTTTTTT.

The gene calls are TRBV18 and TRBJ2-7, with 7 bases lining up with TRBD1. CDR1 KGHSH and CDR2 LQKENI come from the germline V gene. Trimming cost V 3 bases and J 0 bases; bases outside gene matches: 2. CDR3 length equals 14 residues. The CDR3 bases are TGTGCCAGCTCACCGGGACAGACCTCCTACGAGCAGTACTTC. Amino acid sequence: CASSPGQTSYEQYF.

V and J are TRBV6-4 and TRBJ2-1, with TRBD2 matching over 14 bases. V lost 5 bases and J lost 7; bases outside the gene matches: 4. Germline V CDR1 and CDR2: MRHNA, SNTAGT. CDR3 length equals 15 residues. CDR3 nucleotide sequence: TGTGCCAGCAGTTGGACTAGCGGGGGGAAGAATGAGCAGTTCTTC. As protein: CASSWTSGGKNEQFF.

The chain couples TRBV7-6 to TRBJ1-2; tentatively, D is TRBD1 (5 bases). The germline gives CDR1 SGHVS, CDR2 FNYEAQ. V was shortened by 3 bases and J by 4 bases, with 15 bases between the two germline ends. The CDR3 runs to 15 residues. CDR3 sequence (DNA): TGTGCCAGCAGCTTGGGGACTGTTTCCTCCTATGGCTACACCTTC. Translation: CASSLGTVSSYGYTF.

The chain is built from TRBV7-3 and TRBJ2-5; TRBD2 matches 10 bases. The J segment lost 3 bases and the V segment lost 5 bases, leaving 6 bases of the junction unmatched. Germline V CDR1 and CDR2: SGHTA, FQGTGA. The CDR3 contains 15 residues. CDR3 residues: CASSASGRDEETQYF. CDR3 coding DNA: TGTGCCAGCAGCGCTAGCGGGAGAGATGAAGAGACCCAGTACTTC.

This chain links TRBV2 with TRBJ2-5; 8 nucleotides align to TRBD1. V shed 0 bases, J shed 5 bases, and the junction held 5 bases outside the gene matches. Germline CDR1 and CDR2: SNHLY and FYNNEI. This CDR3 has 15 residues. CDR3 nucleotides: TGTGCCAGCAGTGAAGCCTCAGGGGGCGCGGAGACCCAGTACTTC. Protein: CASSEASGGAETQYF.

The rearrangement uses TRBV7-2 and TRBJ2-5; D gene ambiguous. Per germline, CDR1 SGHTA and CDR2 FQGNSA. V lost 1 base and J 4 bases, leaving 7 bases between the germline ends. CDR3 length: 13 residues. The chain's CDR3 is CASSLVFSETQYF. The CDR3 nucleotides read TGTGCCAGCAGCTTAGTATTTTCAGAGACCCAGTACTTC.

The genes are TRBV7-9 and TRBJ1-1, with 7 bases fitting TRBD1. Germline CDR1 and CDR2: SEHNR and FQNEAQ (reference sequence). With V trimmed by 2 bases and J by 4 bases, 4 bases remained unmatched. The length of the CDR3 is 14 residues. CDR3 sequence reads: CASSLQGGFTEAFF. CDR3 DNA: TGTGCCAGCAGCTTACAGGGGGGATTCACTGAAGCTTTCTTT.

V and J are TRBV28 and TRBJ2-5; 14 bases line up with TRBD2. This CDR3 has 16 residues. Germline V gene data show CDR1 as MDHEN and CDR2 as SYDVKM. The trim removed 3 bases at V and 5 bases at J, leaving 5 bases unmatched. The CDR3 loop reads CASSLGLAGVEETQYF. For the CDR3, the DNA is TGTGCCAGCAGTTTGGGACTAGCGGGAGTCGAGGAGACCCAGTACTTC.

About this clone itself: A read error may produce the germline difference seen at one junction end. The V and J genes are TRBV7-7 and TRBJ2-2; the D gene is possibly TRBD1 (5 bases). This CDR3 comprises 13 residues. Germline CDR1 reads SSHAT; CDR2 reads FNYEAQ (reference sequence). This CDR3 is CASSSDNYGELFF. Here the CDR3 DNA reads TGTGCTAGCAGCTCGGACAACTATGGGGAGCTGTTTTTT.

This clone showed up just once. The genes are TRBV10-3 and TRBJ2-3; D ambiguous. This CDR3 region has 12 residues. V lost 6 bases to trimming and J lost 3 bases, with 7 bases between them. CDR1 ENHRY and CDR2 SYGVKD come from the germline V gene. DNA of the CDR3: TGTGCCATCAGGGAGCAAACAGATACGCAGTATTTT. This translates into CAIREQTDTQYF.

The chain couples TRBV6-5 to TRBJ2-4; 7 bases are a match to TRBD1. Per the germline V gene, CDR1 is MNHEY and CDR2 is SVGAGI. V lost 2 bases and J lost 5; bases outside the gene matches: 6. The CDR3 totals 15 residues. The CDR3 nucleotides read TGTGCCAGCAGTTACGGATCCGGACAGGAAAACATTCAGTACTTC. It codes for CASSYGSGQENIQYF.

This clone was detected a few times. The gene calls are TRBV11-2 and TRBJ2-5, with 9 bases matching TRBD1. CDR3 length equals 13 residues. Germline CDR1 SGHAT, CDR2 FQNNGV. Losses at the gene ends were 3 bases for V and 4 bases for J; bases not matched to a gene: 0. CDR3 sequence: CASSLGQGETQYF. In nucleotides, the CDR3 is TGTGCCAGCAGCTTGGGACAGGGAGAGACCCAGTACTTC.